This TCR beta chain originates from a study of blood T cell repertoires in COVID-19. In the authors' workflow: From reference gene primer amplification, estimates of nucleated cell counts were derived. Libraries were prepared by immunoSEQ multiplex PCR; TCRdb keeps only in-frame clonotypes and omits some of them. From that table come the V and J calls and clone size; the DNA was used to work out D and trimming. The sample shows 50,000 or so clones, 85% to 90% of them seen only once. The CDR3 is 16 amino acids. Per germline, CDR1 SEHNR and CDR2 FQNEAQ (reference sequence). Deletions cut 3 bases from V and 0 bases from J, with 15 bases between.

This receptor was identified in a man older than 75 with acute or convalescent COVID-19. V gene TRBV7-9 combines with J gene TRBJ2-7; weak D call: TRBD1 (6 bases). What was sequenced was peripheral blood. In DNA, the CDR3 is TGTGCCAGCAGCTTGGCCAGGGGCCCCCGCTCCTACGAGCAGTACTTC. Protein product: CASSLARGPRSYEQYF.